Each of the 32 T cell receptor beta chains below was sequenced from the same sample in a study of blood T cell repertoires in COVID-19 (dated by TCRdb to 2019 to 2021). Library prep was done by the immunoSEQ multiplex PCR assay. TCRdb mirrors the immuneACCESS table, restricted to in-frame sequences. Some clones are absent from its copies; in checked studies, under half trace to an unresolved V gene, and the reason for the others is unknown. The sample table lists about 220,000 clones, roughly four fifths of them with a count of one. The top ten clonotypes cover about 3.2% of the sample. Sequencing was performed on PBMCs or T cells enriched from blood (not recorded which). These receptors were collected from a woman between 55 and 75 years old who had recovered from COVID-19.

The genes are TRBV4-2 and TRBJ1-4; D remains unclear. The CDR3 runs to 17 residues. V was shortened by 1 base and J by 0 bases, with 12 bases between the two germline ends. CDR1 and CDR2 from the germline V gene are LGHNA and YNFKEQ. The CDR3 spells CASSQVHSIATNEKLFF. CDR3 DNA: TGTGCCAGCAGCCAAGTTCACAGCATAGCAACTAATGAAAAACTGTTTTTT.

This chain joins TRBV10-3 and TRBJ1-2; 10 bases map to TRBD1. CDR1 ENHRY and CDR2 SYGVKD come from the germline V gene. The CDR3 extends over 17 amino acids. With 0 bases clipped from V and 5 bases from J, the junction kept 9 bases outside the gene matches. CDR3 loop: CAISESLTGGAGYGYTF. In DNA form, the CDR3 reads TGTGCCATCAGTGAGTCCCTGACAGGGGGCGCGGGATATGGCTACACCTTC.

Note on this clone: This specimen includes other DNA sequences encoding the same CDR3. This chain links TRBV11-2 with TRBJ1-1; D gene ambiguous. The length of the CDR3 is 13 residues. V was clipped by 1 base and J by 1 base, with 4 bases between them. Germline loops: CDR1 SGHAT, CDR2 FQNNGV. For the CDR3, the DNA is TGTGCCAGCAGCTTAGGCGGGAACACTGAAGCTTTCTTT. This encodes CASSLGGNTEAFF.

In DNA form, the CDR3 reads TGTGCCAGCAGCTTATCGGGGGCCAACGTCCTGACTTTC. It encodes CASSLSGANVLTF. J is TRBJ2-6 and V is TRBV11-3; D gene ambiguous. Trimming shortened V by 2 bases and J by 4 bases, and 3 bases separated the two germline ends. The CDR3 runs 13 residues. CDR1 SGHNT and CDR2 YENEEA come from the germline V gene.

The chain carries TRBV7-9 and TRBJ2-1, with 7 positions matching TRBD2. V shed 4 bases, J shed 2 bases, and the junction held 5 bases outside the gene matches. The germline CDR1 and CDR2 sequences are SEHNR and FQNEAQ (reference sequence). CDR3 length equals 15 residues. The CDR3 region is CASSSAGPAYNEQFF. The CDR3, as DNA: TGTGCCAGCAGCTCAGCGGGGCCCGCCTACAATGAGCAGTTCTTC.

This chain connects TRBV3-1 (or the pseudogene TRBV3-2) to TRBJ2-5; a weak D match, TRBD1 (5 bases). Germline V gene lookup returns CDR1 LGHDT and CDR2 YNNKEL (reference sequence). The CDR3 contains 15 residues. Between the trimmed V and J ends, which lost 6 bases and 5 bases, there was a span of 19 bases. The CDR3 reads CASRIGNSHRETQYF. The CDR3 DNA is TGTGCCAGCAGGATAGGGAACAGCCACAGGGAGACCCAGTACTTC.

This chain links TRBV19 with TRBJ2-3, with 8 bases that match TRBD2. CDR1 LNHDA and CDR2 SQIVND come from the germline V gene (reference sequence). The CDR3 is 16 amino acids. V lost 4 bases and J lost 0; bases outside the gene matches: 6. The CDR3 is CASSRRTSLSTDTQYF. As DNA, the CDR3 is TGTGCCAGTAGTAGGAGGACTAGCCTTAGCACAGATACGCAGTATTTT.

V and J are TRBV10-3 and TRBJ1-2; D is possibly TRBD1 (6 bases). V was trimmed by 10 bases and J by 4 bases, leaving 16 bases between them. Germline V CDR1 and CDR2: ENHRY, SYGVKD. CDR3 size: 13 residues. The CDR3 reads CATFGGAGYGYTF. Written as DNA, the CDR3 is TGTGCCACTTTTGGGGGCGCGGGCTATGGCTACACCTTC.

The chain combines TRBV30 with TRBJ2-6; D perhaps matches TRBD2 (5 bases). The CDR3 extends over 16 amino acids. The V end was cut by 0 bases, the J end by 3 bases, with 12 bases between. The germline CDR1 and CDR2 sequences are GTSNPN and SVGIG (reference sequence). CDR3 region: CAWSVGGGGGANVLTF. DNA of the CDR3: TGTGCCTGGAGTGTAGGAGGCGGCGGTGGGGCCAACGTCCTGACTTTC.

The V gene is TRBV19, the J gene TRBJ2-1; D remains unclear. Per germline, CDR1 LNHDA and CDR2 SQIVND (reference sequence). This CDR3 spans 14 amino acids. V was clipped by 7 bases and J by 5 bases, with 15 bases between them. The CDR3 region is CASTSAANNNEQFF. The DNA for the CDR3 is TGTGCCAGTACCTCGGCAGCGAACAACAATGAGCAGTTCTTC.

This clone has at least ten counts. V usage is TRBV1 and J usage is TRBJ2-1; no check of the table's D call, TRBD1, against the DNA was made. TRBV1 is reported as a pseudogene. The CDR3 runs to 15 residues. This CDR3 is CTSSPPTAVLNEQFF. Here the CDR3 DNA reads TGCACCAGCAGTCCTCCTACAGCAGTTTTGAATGAGCAGTTCTTC.

The chain joins TRBV10-1 to TRBJ2-7; 9 bases agree with TRBD1. With 3 bases clipped from V and 6 bases from J, the junction kept 9 bases outside the gene matches. Germline V lookup: CDR1 WNHNN, CDR2 SYGVQD (reference sequence). The CDR3 has 15 amino acids. For the CDR3, the DNA is TGCGCCAGCAGTGACCGCGCGACAGGGGGATTCGAGCAGTACTTC. This gives the protein CASSDRATGGFEQYF.

The V and J genes are TRBV2 and TRBJ2-7; TRBD2 matches 9 bases. This CDR3 comprises 15 residues. Per germline, CDR1 SNHLY and CDR2 FYNNEI. V shed 1 base, J shed 2 bases, and the junction held 3 bases outside the gene matches. The CDR3, as DNA: TGTGCCAGCAGTGAAGGGCTAGCGGGAACCTACGAGCAGTACTTC. Translating it yields CASSEGLAGTYEQYF.

The chain combines TRBV6-1 with TRBJ2-1; 10 positions match TRBD2. The CDR3 contains 12 residues. CDR1 and CDR2 (germline): MNHNS, SASEGT. The J segment lost 10 bases and the V segment lost 5 bases, leaving 2 bases of the junction unmatched. The CDR3 DNA follows: TGTGCCAGCAGTTCGACTAGCGGGGAGCAGTTCTTC. Encoded protein: CASSSTSGEQFF.

The rearrangement links TRBV5-5 to TRBJ2-5; D ambiguous. CDR1 is SGHKS, CDR2 YYEKEE, per germline (reference sequence). Between the trimmed V and J ends, which lost 3 bases and 2 bases, there was a span of 11 bases. The CDR3 is 14 amino acids. The CDR3 region has the DNA TGTGCCAGCAGCTCCGGTAGTACTCAAGAGACCCAGTACTTC. Its protein is CASSSGSTQETQYF.

This clone was picked up one time. This chain joins TRBV5-1 and TRBJ2-7; 11 nucleotides line up with TRBD1. CDR3 length: 14 amino acids. Germline values: CDR1 SGHRS, CDR2 YFSETQ. Germline trimming cut 4 bases from V and 2 bases from J; bases unmatched to any gene: 2. The CDR3 DNA is TGCGCCAGCAGCACGGGACAGGGGGCCTACGAGCAGTACTTC. It translates to CASSTGQGAYEQYF.

Details on this clone: The limits of the CDR3 on the DNA are not certain, so only TCRdb's listed CDR3 is given. The chain links TRBV7-2 to TRBJ2-1; the table's D gene call, TRBD2, was not cross checked with the DNA. Termini included, the CDR3 measures 14 amino acids. Germline CDR1 is SGHTA and CDR2 is FQGNSA. The CDR3 sequence is CASSLVASGTFNFF.

About this clone: One end of the junction fails to match germline, which may point to a read error. The gene calls are TRBV29-1 and TRBJ2-5; a possible D gene is TRBD1 (6 bases). Germline lookup yields CDR1 SQVTM and CDR2 ANQGSEA. The CDR3 sequence is 12 residues long. CDR3 sequence reads: CSVKDRRETQYF. CDR3 nucleotides: TGCAGCGTTAAAGACAGGAGGGAGACCCAGTACTTC. Supplemented by reference TRBV29-1 and TRBJ2-5, the full variable domain reads SAVISQKPSRDICQRGTSLTIQCQVDSQVTMMFWYRQQPGQSLTLIATANQGSEATYESGFVIDKFPISRPNLTFSTLTVSNMSPEDSSIYLCSVKDRRETQYFGPGTRLLVL.

The V gene is TRBV19, the J gene TRBJ2-3, with 8 positions matching TRBD2. Trimming took 7 bases from V and 5 from J; bases not matched to a gene: 5. The length of the CDR3 is 13 residues. The germline CDR1 and CDR2 sequences are LNHDA and SQIVND (reference sequence). CDR3 bases: TGTGCCAGTACCCCCGGGGGGGGAGATACGCAGTATTTT. Its translation is CASTPGGGDTQYF.

The chain couples TRBV6-2 or TRBV6-3 to TRBJ2-3; D call uncertain. V lost 0 bases, J lost 1 base, and 14 bases lay in between. Germline V lookup: CDR1 MNHEY, CDR2 SVGEGT. The CDR3 covers 17 residues. The CDR3 region is CASSYSRRPRGTDTQYF. CDR3 coding DNA: TGTGCCAGCAGTTACTCGAGAAGGCCCCGGGGCACAGATACGCAGTATTTT.

The chain has TRBV19 and TRBJ2-1, with TRBD1 identical over 7 bases. The ends lost 7 bases at V and 0 bases at J; junction bases unmatched: 3. The CDR3 has 14 amino acids. Germline lookup yields CDR1 LNHDA and CDR2 SQIVND (reference sequence). The CDR3 DNA sequence: TGTGCCAGTAAAGCAGGGGGCTCCTACAATGAGCAGTTCTTC. This codes for CASKAGGSYNEQFF. Full variable domain (remainder filled in from reference TRBV19 and TRBJ2-1): DGGITQSPKYLFRKEGQNVTLSCEQNLNHDAMYWYRQDPGQGLRLIYYSQIVNDFQKGDIAEGYSVSREKKESFPLTVTSAQKNPTAFYLCASKAGGSYNEQFFGPGTRLTVL.

The chain has TRBV13 and TRBJ2-7, with 16 bases that match TRBD2. J was trimmed by 3 bases and V by 4 bases; bases with no gene match: 9. CDR1 is PRHDT, CDR2 FYEKMQ, per germline (reference sequence). CDR3 length equals 18 residues. The CDR3: CASSWGLAGGPKGYEQYF. The CDR3 DNA is TGTGCCAGCAGCTGGGGACTAGCGGGAGGGCCAAAAGGCTACGAGCAGTACTTC.

Written as DNA, the CDR3 is TGTGCCAGCAGGACAGGTTTTTCCTACGAGCAGTACTTC. As protein: CASRTGFSYEQYF. The chain uses TRBV7-2 and TRBJ2-7; D might be TRBD1 (6 bases). The germline V and J ends were trimmed by 6 bases and 1 base, with 10 bases remaining between them. Germline loops: CDR1 SGHTA, CDR2 FQGNSA. The CDR3 is 13 amino acids.

The chain links TRBV9 to TRBJ2-7; tentative D call: TRBD1 (6 bases). This CDR3 has 14 amino acids. Trimming shortened V by 0 bases and J by 1 base, and 8 bases separated the two germline ends. Looked up from germline, CDR1 is SGDLS and CDR2 is YYNGEE. The CDR3 loop reads CASSVGGPSYEQYF. Here the CDR3 DNA reads TGTGCCAGCAGCGTAGGGGGGCCTTCCTACGAGCAGTACTTC.

This clone showed up just once. V usage is TRBV7-3 and J usage is TRBJ2-7; perhaps TRBD2 as D (5 bases). V lost 8 bases to trimming and J lost 3 bases, with 14 bases between them. In germline, CDR1 is SGHTA, CDR2 FQGTGA. This CDR3 is built from 13 residues. CDR3 sequence (DNA): TGTGCCAGCGCGGGCCCACCCTACTACGAGCAGTACTTC. This translates into CASAGPPYYEQYF.

The chain has TRBV7-2 and TRBJ2-1; D may be TRBD1 (7 bases). V was cut by 5 bases and J by 5 bases, with 10 bases left in between. From germline, CDR1 is SGHTA and CDR2 FQGNSA. The CDR3 has 13 amino acids. The CDR3 is CASSRGTDNEQFF. The CDR3 DNA sequence: TGTGCCAGCAGCCGCGGGACAGACAATGAGCAGTTCTTC.

The gene calls are TRBV19 and TRBJ2-5; 14 bases are shared with TRBD2. After removal of 4 bases from V and 5 bases from J, the junction contained 12 bases not matched to a gene. This CDR3 contains 18 residues. Per the germline V gene, CDR1 is LNHDA and CDR2 is SQIVND (reference sequence). The CDR3 sequence: CASSTPGLAGGLGETQYF. The CDR3, as DNA: TGTGCCAGTAGTACCCCAGGACTAGCGGGAGGCCTAGGGGAGACCCAGTACTTC.

This clone was recorded once. The gene calls are TRBV4-3 and TRBJ1-1; 9 bases fit TRBD1. The CDR3 covers 14 residues. Germline-derived CDR1 and CDR2 are LGHNA and YSLEER. The ends lost 2 bases at V and 6 bases at J; junction bases unmatched: 4. This CDR3 is CASSQTGGRAEAFF. CDR3 coding DNA: TGCGCCAGCAGCCAAACAGGGGGCAGGGCTGAAGCTTTCTTT.

This clone was seen more than once but under ten times. This rearrangement joins TRBV5-1 to TRBJ1-1; 8 positions match TRBD1. CDR3 length: 16 amino acids. Germline V lookup: CDR1 SGHRS, CDR2 YFSETQ. V was pared by 5 bases and J by 4 bases, with 13 bases of the junction left unmatched. CDR3 in amino acids: CASSSGQGGLGTEAFF. CDR3 coding DNA: TGCGCCAGCAGTTCCGGACAGGGAGGGTTGGGCACTGAAGCTTTCTTT.

J is TRBJ1-2 and V is TRBV6-1, with D hard to call. The CDR3 sequence is 16 residues long. CDR1 and CDR2 (germline): MNHNS, SASEGT. With 1 base removed from V and 4 bases from J, the gap between germline ends came to 16 bases. This CDR3 is CASSEGLSGSGYGYTF. CDR3 nucleotide sequence: TGTGCCAGCAGTGAAGGCCTCTCGGGGAGCGGCTATGGCTACACCTTC.

This clone was seen just once. The CDR3 DNA is TGTGCCAGCAGCTTAGGAGGGACAGGGGATCCTTCTAACTATGGCTACACCTTC. The encoded protein is CASSLGGTGDPSNYGYTF. This chain links TRBV7-2 with TRBJ1-2; the match to TRBD1 covers 10 bases. The CDR3 is 18 amino acids. Germline V gives CDR1 SGHTA, CDR2 FQGNSA. Trimming removed 1 base from V and 0 bases from J; junction bases left unmatched: 8.

V is TRBV13 and J is TRBJ2-1; perhaps TRBD2 as D (5 bases). Germline V gene lookup returns CDR1 PRHDT and CDR2 FYEKMQ (reference sequence). The CDR3 has 13 residues. The V and J ends lost 5 bases and 7 bases respectively, with 12 bases between them. This CDR3 is CASSRPGWNEQFF. DNA for the CDR3: TGTGCCAGCAGCCGGCCGGGGTGGAATGAGCAGTTCTTC. Together with reference TRBV13 and TRBJ2-1, the CDR3 gives the full variable domain: AAGVIQSPRHLIKEKRETATLKCYPIPRHDTVYWYQQGPGQDPQFLISFYEKMQSDKGSIPDRFSAQQFSDYHSELNMSSLELGDSALYFCASSRPGWNEQFFGPGTRLTVL.